The 8 T cell receptor beta chains below come from one sample, sequenced in a study of OX40 agonist ivuxolimab in advanced cancers. The protocol was immunoSEQ multiplex PCR, while the TCRdb copy is restricted to in-frame clones and leaves out a portion. Of tens of thousands of clones in the sample, 88% were seen once. The sample consisted of CD4+ or CD8+ T cells sorted from blood, taken in a trial of the OX40 agonist ivuxolimab. The receptor source for this set is an adult with an advanced solid tumor such as melanoma, head and neck, liver or kidney cancer.

V and J are TRBV27 and TRBJ2-1; no clear D gene. V was clipped by 2 bases and J by 5 bases, with 13 bases between them. Germline V gene lookup returns CDR1 MNHEY and CDR2 SMNVEV (reference sequence). This CDR3 is 15 amino acids long. The chain's CDR3 is CASSLRSMYDNEQFF. The CDR3 region has the DNA TGTGCCAGCAGTTTAAGATCTATGTACGACAATGAGCAGTTCTTC.

The rearrangement joins TRBV7-2 to TRBJ1-2, with a tentative D call TRBD1 (6 bases). V was clipped by 8 bases and J by 2 bases, with 15 bases between them. There are 14 residues in the CDR3. CDR1 and CDR2 (germline): SGHTA, FQGNSA. CDR3 bases: TGTGCCAGCCCGAAAGGGGACATCAACTATGGCTACACCTTC. Its translation: CASPKGDINYGYTF.

The table lists this clone with a few counts. The chain joins TRBV28 to TRBJ1-2, with TRBD1 identical over 10 bases. Germline CDR1 is MDHEN and CDR2 is SYDVKM. CDR3 length: 14 amino acids. The trim removed 3 bases at V and 4 bases at J, leaving 2 bases unmatched. CDR3 sequence reads: CASSFDRGLYGYTF. The DNA of the CDR3 is TGTGCCAGCAGTTTTGACAGGGGGCTCTATGGCTACACCTTC.

The chain couples TRBV6-5 to TRBJ1-1, with D possibly matching TRBD1 (5 bases). The CDR3 covers 15 residues. Germline V lookup: CDR1 MNHEY, CDR2 SVGAGI. The germline V and J ends were trimmed by 0 bases and 6 bases, with 14 bases remaining between them. The CDR3 here is CASSYSLGRNSEAFF. In DNA, the CDR3 is TGTGCCAGCAGTTACTCGTTGGGACGAAACTCTGAAGCTTTCTTT.

The J gene is TRBJ2-2, the V gene TRBV27, with D hard to call. The CDR3 has 13 residues. V was trimmed by 8 bases and J by 5 bases, leaving 12 bases between them. Germline V gene data show CDR1 as MNHEY and CDR2 as SMNVEV (reference sequence). The CDR3 region is CASSLGMTGELFF. The CDR3 nucleotides are TGTGCCAGCTCTTTAGGGATGACCGGGGAGCTGTTTTTT.

This clone appeared a single time. This chain connects TRBV9 to TRBJ1-5; D is uncertain. Trimming pared 0 bases from V and 9 bases from J, leaving 13 bases between. Germline CDR1 is SGDLS and CDR2 is YYNGEE. The CDR3 extends over 14 amino acids. CDR3 DNA sequence: TGTGCCAGCAGCGTAGGACACCCGTCGGCGCCCCAGCATTTT. Translating it yields CASSVGHPSAPQHF.

This chain uses TRBV11-1 with TRBJ2-5; D is possibly TRBD1 (5 bases). The V and J ends lost 5 bases and 5 bases respectively, with 12 bases between them. Germline V CDR1 and CDR2: SGHAT, FQDESV (reference sequence). This CDR3 has 13 residues. The CDR3 DNA sequence: TGTGCCAGCAGCCCAGCAGGGCTGGAGACCCAGTACTTC. This encodes CASSPAGLETQYF.

This clone was found a few times. The J gene is TRBJ1-5, the V gene TRBV9; perhaps TRBD1 as D (6 bases). This CDR3 has 14 amino acids. Germline CDR1 reads SGDLS; CDR2 reads YYNGEE. Trimming pared 5 bases from V and 2 bases from J, leaving 11 bases between. The CDR3 bases are TGTGCCAGCAGTACGGGGGCGGGCAATCAGCCCCAGCATTTT. Translated: CASSTGAGNQPQHF.